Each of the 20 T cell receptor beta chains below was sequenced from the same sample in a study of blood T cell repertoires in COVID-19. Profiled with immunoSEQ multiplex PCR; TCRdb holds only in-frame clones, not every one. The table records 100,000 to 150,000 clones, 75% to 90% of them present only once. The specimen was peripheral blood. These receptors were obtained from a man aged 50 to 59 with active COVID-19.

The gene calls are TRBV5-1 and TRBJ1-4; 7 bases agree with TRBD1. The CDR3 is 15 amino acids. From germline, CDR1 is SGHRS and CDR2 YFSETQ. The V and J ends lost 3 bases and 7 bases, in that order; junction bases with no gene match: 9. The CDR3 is CASSYQGGSSEKLFF. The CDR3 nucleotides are TGCGCCAGCAGCTACCAAGGGGGCAGTAGTGAAAAACTGTTTTTT.

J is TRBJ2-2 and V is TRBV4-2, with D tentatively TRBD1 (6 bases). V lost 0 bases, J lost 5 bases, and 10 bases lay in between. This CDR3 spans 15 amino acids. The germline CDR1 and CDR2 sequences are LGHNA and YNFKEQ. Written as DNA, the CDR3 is TGTGCCAGCAGCCAAGATTACAGGGATACCGGGGAGCTGTTTTTT. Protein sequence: CASSQDYRDTGELFF.

CDR3 amino acids: CAISGGVSSYNSPLHF. CDR3 sequence (DNA): TGTGCCATCAGTGGCGGGGTGAGCTCCTATAATTCACCCCTCCACTTT. This rearrangement joins TRBV10-3 to TRBJ1-6, with D unresolved. Germline V CDR1 and CDR2: ENHRY, SYGVKD. CDR3 length: 16 residues. V was clipped by 4 bases and J by 0 bases, with 10 bases between them.

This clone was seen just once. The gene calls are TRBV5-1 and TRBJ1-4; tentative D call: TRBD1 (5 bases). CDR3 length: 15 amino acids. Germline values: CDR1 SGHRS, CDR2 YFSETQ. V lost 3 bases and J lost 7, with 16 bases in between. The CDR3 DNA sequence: TGCGCCAGCAGCTACCAGGGCGCGGCGAGTGAAAAACTGTTTTTT. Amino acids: CASSYQGAASEKLFF.

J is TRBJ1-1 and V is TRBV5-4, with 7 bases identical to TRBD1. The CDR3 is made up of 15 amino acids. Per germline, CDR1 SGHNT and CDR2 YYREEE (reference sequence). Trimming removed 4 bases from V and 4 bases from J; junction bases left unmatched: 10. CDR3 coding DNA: TGTGCCAGCAGCACCTACAGGGGTCTGAGCACTGAAGCTTTCTTT. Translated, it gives CASSTYRGLSTEAFF.

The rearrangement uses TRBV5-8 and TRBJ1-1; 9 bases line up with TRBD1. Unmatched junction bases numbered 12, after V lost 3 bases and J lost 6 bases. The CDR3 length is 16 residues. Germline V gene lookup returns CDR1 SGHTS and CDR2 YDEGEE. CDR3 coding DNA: TGTGCCAGCAGCTCCTACAGGGGGCTTACCAACCCTGAAGCTTTCTTT. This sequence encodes CASSSYRGLTNPEAFF.

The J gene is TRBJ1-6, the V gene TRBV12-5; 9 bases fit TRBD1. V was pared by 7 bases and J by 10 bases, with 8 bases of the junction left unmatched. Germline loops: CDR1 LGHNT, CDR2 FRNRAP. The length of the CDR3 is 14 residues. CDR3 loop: CASAKQGAESPLHF. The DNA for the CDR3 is TGTGCTAGTGCCAAACAGGGGGCAGAATCACCCCTCCACTTT.

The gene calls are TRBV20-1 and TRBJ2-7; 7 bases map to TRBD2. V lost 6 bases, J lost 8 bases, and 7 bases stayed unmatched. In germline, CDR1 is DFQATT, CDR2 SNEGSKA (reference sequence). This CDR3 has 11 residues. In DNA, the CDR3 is TGCAGTGCCGTGGCGGGAGTTCAGCAGTACTTC. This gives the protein CSAVAGVQQYF.

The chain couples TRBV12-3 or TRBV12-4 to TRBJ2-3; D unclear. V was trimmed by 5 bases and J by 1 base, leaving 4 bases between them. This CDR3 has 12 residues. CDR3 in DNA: TGTGCCAGCAGTCCCGGCACAGATACGCAGTATTTT. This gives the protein CASSPGTDTQYF.

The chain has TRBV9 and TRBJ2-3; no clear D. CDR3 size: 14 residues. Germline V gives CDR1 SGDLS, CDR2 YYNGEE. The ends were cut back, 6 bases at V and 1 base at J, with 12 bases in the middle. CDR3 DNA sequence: TGTGCCAGCACCCCCTCTGGCCGCACAGATACGCAGTATTTT. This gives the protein CASTPSGRTDTQYF.

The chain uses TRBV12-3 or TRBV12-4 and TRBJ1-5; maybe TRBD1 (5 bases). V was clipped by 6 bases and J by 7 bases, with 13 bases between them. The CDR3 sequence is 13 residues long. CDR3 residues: CASRPGKGQPQHF. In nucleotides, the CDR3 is TGTGCCAGCAGGCCAGGGAAGGGACAGCCCCAGCATTTT.

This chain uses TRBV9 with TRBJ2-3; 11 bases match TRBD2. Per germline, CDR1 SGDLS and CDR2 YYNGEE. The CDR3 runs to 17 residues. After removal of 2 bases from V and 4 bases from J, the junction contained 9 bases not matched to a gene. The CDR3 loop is CASSVSGGAWESDTQYF. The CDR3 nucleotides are TGTGCCAGCAGCGTTAGCGGGGGGGCGTGGGAGTCAGATACGCAGTATTTT.

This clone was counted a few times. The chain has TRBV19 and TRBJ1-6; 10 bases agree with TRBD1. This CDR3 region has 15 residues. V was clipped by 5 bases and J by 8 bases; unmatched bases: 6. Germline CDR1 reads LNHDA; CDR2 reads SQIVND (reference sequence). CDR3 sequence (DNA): TGTGCCAGTAGTCTAGGGGACAGGGGATATTCACCCCTCCACTTT. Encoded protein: CASSLGDRGYSPLHF.

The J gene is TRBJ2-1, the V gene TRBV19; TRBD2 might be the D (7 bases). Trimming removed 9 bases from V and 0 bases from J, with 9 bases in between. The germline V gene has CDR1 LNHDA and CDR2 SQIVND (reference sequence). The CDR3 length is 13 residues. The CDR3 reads CASGGPSYNEQFF. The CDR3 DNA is TGTGCCAGCGGGGGGCCCTCCTACAATGAGCAGTTCTTC. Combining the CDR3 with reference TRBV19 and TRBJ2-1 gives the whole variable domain DGGITQSPKYLFRKEGQNVTLSCEQNLNHDAMYWYRQDPGQGLRLIYYSQIVNDFQKGDIAEGYSVSREKKESFPLTVTSAQKNPTAFYLCASGGPSYNEQFFGPGTRLTVL.

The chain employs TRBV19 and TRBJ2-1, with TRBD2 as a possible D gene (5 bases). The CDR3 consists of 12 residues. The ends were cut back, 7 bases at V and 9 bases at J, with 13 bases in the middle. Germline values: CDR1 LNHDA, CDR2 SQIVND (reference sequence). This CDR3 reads CASNEGYGEQFF. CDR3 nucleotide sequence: TGTGCCAGTAATGAGGGTTACGGTGAGCAGTTCTTC.

The CDR3 here is CASSLAPRPRGNEKLFF. The CDR3 nucleotides read TGTGCCAGCAGCTTAGCGCCCCGACCCAGGGGAAATGAAAAACTGTTTTTT. The chain carries TRBV7-2 and TRBJ1-4; a weak D match, TRBD1 (6 bases). CDR1 and CDR2 from the germline V gene are SGHTA and FQGNSA. This CDR3 has 17 residues. Trimming took 0 bases from V and 5 from J, leaving 16 bases between them.

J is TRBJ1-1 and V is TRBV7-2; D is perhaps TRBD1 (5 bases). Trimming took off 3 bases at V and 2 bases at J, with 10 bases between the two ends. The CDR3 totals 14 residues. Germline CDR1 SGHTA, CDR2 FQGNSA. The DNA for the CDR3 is TGTGCCAGCAGCTTGGACATTCCCAACACTGAAGCTTTCTTT. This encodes CASSLDIPNTEAFF.

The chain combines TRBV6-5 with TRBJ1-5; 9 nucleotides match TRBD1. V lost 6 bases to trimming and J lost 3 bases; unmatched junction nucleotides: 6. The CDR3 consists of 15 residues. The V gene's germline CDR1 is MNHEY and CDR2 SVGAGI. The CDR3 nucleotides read TGTGCCAGCAGCCAAGGGACAGGGCACAATCAGCCCCAGCATTTT. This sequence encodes CASSQGTGHNQPQHF.

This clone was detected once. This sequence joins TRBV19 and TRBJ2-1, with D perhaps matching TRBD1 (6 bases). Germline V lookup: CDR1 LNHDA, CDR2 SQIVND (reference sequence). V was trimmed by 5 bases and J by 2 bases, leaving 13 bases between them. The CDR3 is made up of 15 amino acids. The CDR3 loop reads CASSPDGTTYNEQFF. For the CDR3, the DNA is TGTGCCAGTAGTCCAGACGGGACAACCTACAATGAGCAGTTCTTC.

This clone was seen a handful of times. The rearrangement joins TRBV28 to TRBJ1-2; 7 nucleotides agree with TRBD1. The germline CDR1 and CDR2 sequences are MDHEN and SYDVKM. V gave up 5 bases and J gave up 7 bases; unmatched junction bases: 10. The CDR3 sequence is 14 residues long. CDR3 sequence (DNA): TGTGCCAGCAGTCCGCCCCAGGGGGTGCCTGGCTACACCTTC. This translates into CASSPPQGVPGYTF.